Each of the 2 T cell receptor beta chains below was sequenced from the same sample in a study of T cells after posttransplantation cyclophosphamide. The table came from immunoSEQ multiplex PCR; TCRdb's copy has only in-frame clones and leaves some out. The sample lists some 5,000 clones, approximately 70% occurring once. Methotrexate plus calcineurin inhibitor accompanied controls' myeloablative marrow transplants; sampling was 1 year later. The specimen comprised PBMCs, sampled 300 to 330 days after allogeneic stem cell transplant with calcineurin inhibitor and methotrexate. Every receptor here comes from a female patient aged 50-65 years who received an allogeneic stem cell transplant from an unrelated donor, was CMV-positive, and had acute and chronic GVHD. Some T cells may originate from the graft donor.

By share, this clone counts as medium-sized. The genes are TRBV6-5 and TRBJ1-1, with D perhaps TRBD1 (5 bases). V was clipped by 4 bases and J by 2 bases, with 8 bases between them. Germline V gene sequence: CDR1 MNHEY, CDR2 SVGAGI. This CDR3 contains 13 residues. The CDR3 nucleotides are TGTGCCAGCAGTTGGCAGGGAAACACTGAAGCTTTCTTT. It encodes CASSWQGNTEAFF.

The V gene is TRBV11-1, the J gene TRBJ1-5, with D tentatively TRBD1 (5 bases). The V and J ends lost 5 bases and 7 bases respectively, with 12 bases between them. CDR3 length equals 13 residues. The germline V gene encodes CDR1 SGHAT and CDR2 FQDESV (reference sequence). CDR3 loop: CASSLGRGQPQHF. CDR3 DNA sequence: TGTGCCAGCAGCCTGGGTCGGGGGCAGCCCCAGCATTTT.